This T cell receptor (beta chain) was sequenced for a study of blood T cell repertoires in COVID-19 (dated by TCRdb to about 2020). In terms of the full investigation: Collaborator samples came from the United States, Italy and Spain and covered acute and convalescent phases of COVID-19. The material from the prospective study consisted of cDNA or gDNA derived from T cells, B-cell-depleted T cells, or PBMCs. The sample metadata nearly always contained a de-identified subject ID, COVID-19 status, age in years and sex. The repertoires were released in a freely available public database meant as a resource for research on the immune response to SARS-CoV-2. Deeply sampled blood TCRbeta repertoires from subjects exposed to, actively infected with, or recovered from COVID-19 were included in the dataset. Samples came from the ongoing ImmuneRACE study (first 160 participants) plus 1,254 subjects from 6 global collaborators. Where available, HLA class I and class II types were taken from metadata supplied by the sample provider and were not determined by assay-based typing. The study at large found these results: The amount of clinical and demographic metadata varied by source and participant and was provided uncurated.

The CDR3, from cysteine to phenylalanine, totals 20 residues. The read is trimmed to its CDR3 DNA, 60 bases read in frame from base 1. Based on the germline V gene, the CDR1 and CDR2 sequences are ENHRY and SYGVKD. From V the trimming removes 3 bases and from J it removes 4 bases, while the gene matches leave 21 bases of the junction unaccounted for. Remarks on this clone: The target of this receptor is not known. Base quality data are lacking; no much larger clone is found one base away.

TCRbeta CDR3 regions were amplified from genomic DNA by means of the immunoSEQ Assay, a bias-controlled multiplex PCR. On the study's bioinformatics: The number of nucleated cells in each sample was estimated by amplification of reference gene primers within the assay. To quantify the absolute abundance of each unique TCRbeta CDR3 rearrangement, sequence reads were collapsed and filtered. For each sample, productive Simpson clonality was calculated by taking the square root of Simpson's diversity index across productive rearrangements. TCRdb retrieved this table from immuneACCESS and kept in-frame rearrangements only. Not all clones are present; in checked studies, unresolved V genes account for under half, and no reason is known for the remainder. V and J calls and clone size are those listed in that table; D and trimming were worked out from the DNA. This sample has roughly 30,000 clones in its table, and 76% of those were observed once. The ten largest clones take up about 40% of the sample.

Each collaborating institution followed its own protocols to collect whole blood in K2EDTA tubes. For TCRbeta analysis, collaborators shipped samples in one of three forms: frozen whole blood, isolated PBMCs, or DNA extracted from either of those sample types. This TCR came from a man between 65 and 79 years old with acute or convalescent COVID-19. Material for sequencing was peripheral blood. The V and J segments used are TRBV10-3 and TRBJ2-1, with 7 central nucleotides matching TRBD2. The DNA sequence reads TGTGCCATCAGTGACGCGTTGGCGGGAGCCACATCGGGAGGATACAATGAGCAGTTCTTC. Its amino acids are CAISDALAGATSGGYNEQFF.